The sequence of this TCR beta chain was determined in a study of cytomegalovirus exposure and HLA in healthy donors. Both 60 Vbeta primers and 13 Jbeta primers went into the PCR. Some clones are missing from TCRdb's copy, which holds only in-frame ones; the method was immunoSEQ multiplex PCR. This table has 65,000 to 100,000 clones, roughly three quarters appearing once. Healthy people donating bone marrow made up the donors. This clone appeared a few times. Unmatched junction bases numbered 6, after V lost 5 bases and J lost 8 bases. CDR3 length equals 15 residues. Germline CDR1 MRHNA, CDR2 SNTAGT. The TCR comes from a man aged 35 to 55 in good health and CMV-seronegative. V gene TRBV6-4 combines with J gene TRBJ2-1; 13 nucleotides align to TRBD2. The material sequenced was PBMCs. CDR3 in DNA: TGTGCCAGCAGTTCTACTAGCGGGGGGGCAGATGAGCAGTTCTTC. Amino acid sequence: CASSSTSGGADEQFF.